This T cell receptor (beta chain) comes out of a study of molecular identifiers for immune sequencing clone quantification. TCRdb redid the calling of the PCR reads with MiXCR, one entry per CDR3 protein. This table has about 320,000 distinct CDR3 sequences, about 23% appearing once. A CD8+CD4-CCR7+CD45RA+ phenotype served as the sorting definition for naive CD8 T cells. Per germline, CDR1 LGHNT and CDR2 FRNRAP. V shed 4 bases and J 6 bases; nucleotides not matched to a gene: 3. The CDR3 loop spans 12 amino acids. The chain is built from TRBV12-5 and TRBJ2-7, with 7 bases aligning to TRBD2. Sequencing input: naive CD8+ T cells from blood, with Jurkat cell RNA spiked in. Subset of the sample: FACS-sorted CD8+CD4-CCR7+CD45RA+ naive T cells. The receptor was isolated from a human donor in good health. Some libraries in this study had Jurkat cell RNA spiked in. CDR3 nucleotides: TGTGCTAGTGGTTCCGGGACTATCGAGCAGTACTTC. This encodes CASGSGTIEQYF.